The 23 T cell receptor beta chains below come from one sample, sequenced in a study of blood T cell repertoires in COVID-19. This table comes from immunoSEQ multiplex PCR, and its TCRdb copy is limited to in-frame clones, with some not included. This table holds fewer than 450,000 clones, about nine tenths found once. Sequenced sample: peripheral blood. These receptors originate from a woman aged 45-65 years with COVID-19, enrolled during active disease.

This chain connects TRBV19 to TRBJ2-5; D possibly corresponds to TRBD2 (6 bases). V lost 1 base to trimming and J lost 5 bases, with 17 bases between them. This CDR3 comprises 16 residues. Germline CDR1 LNHDA, CDR2 SQIVND (reference sequence). The DNA for the CDR3 is TGTGCCAGTAGTATAGGGCGGGACCCCGGGCGTGAGACCCAGTACTTC. Amino acid sequence: CASSIGRDPGRETQYF. Variable domain in full (rest from reference TRBV19 and TRBJ2-5): DGGITQSPKYLFRKEGQNVTLSCEQNLNHDAMYWYRQDPGQGLRLIYYSQIVNDFQKGDIAEGYSVSREKKESFPLTVTSAQKNPTAFYLCASSIGRDPGRETQYFGPGTRLLVL.

The V gene is TRBV6-5, the J gene TRBJ2-7; 9 bases map to TRBD1. From germline, CDR1 is MNHEY and CDR2 SVGAGI. The CDR3 length is 12 residues. J was trimmed by 7 bases and V by 7 bases; bases with no gene match: 5. DNA for the CDR3: TGTGCCAGCAAATCGACAGGGGGGGAGCAGTACTTC. As protein: CASKSTGGEQYF.

V gene TRBV24-1 combines with J gene TRBJ2-1, with 13 bases aligning to TRBD2. CDR1 is KGHDR, CDR2 SFDVKD, per germline. Germline trimming cut 1 base from V and 3 bases from J; bases unmatched to any gene: 20. The CDR3 covers 23 residues. The CDR3 sequence: CATSDFPQGPGLAGSLGYNEQFF. CDR3 DNA: TGTGCCACCAGTGATTTCCCCCAGGGGCCGGGACTAGCGGGAAGTTTGGGCTACAATGAGCAGTTCTTC.

The chain recombines TRBV19 with TRBJ1-5, with no clear D. The CDR3 has 12 residues. Germline assignment: CDR1 LNHDA and CDR2 SQIVND (reference sequence). Trimming shortened V by 3 bases and J by 7 bases, and 7 bases separated the two germline ends. The CDR3: CASSIARQPQHF. CDR3 DNA sequence: TGTGCCAGTAGTATTGCGAGGCAGCCCCAGCATTTT.

The genes are TRBV30 and TRBJ2-1; D unresolved. Between the trimmed V and J ends, which lost 0 bases and 9 bases, there was a span of 12 bases. Germline CDR1 GTSNPN, CDR2 SVGIG (reference sequence). This CDR3 has 13 amino acids. CDR3 sequence (DNA): TGTGCCTGGAGTGTAACCTTTGGTAGTGAGCAGTTCTTC. Encoded protein: CAWSVTFGSEQFF.

The DNA of the CDR3 is TGTGCCAGCAGCGCCACAGGGAGGGTCGATGAAGCTTTCTTT. It yields the protein CASSATGRVDEAFF. The rearrangement uses TRBV7-2 and TRBJ1-1, with D tentatively TRBD1 (6 bases). Germline loops: CDR1 SGHTA, CDR2 FQGNSA. V lost 5 bases and J 7 bases, leaving 17 bases between the germline ends. This CDR3 comprises 14 residues.

This clone was seen only once. The chain joins TRBV4-3 to TRBJ2-7; D gene ambiguous. This CDR3 is 15 amino acids long. Germline values: CDR1 LGHNA, CDR2 YSLEER. Trimming took off 1 base at V and 3 bases at J, with 13 bases between the two ends. CDR3 in DNA: TGCGCCAGCAGCCAAGTTTGGGTGGGCCTCTACGAGCAGTACTTC. Amino acids: CASSQVWVGLYEQYF.

This chain links TRBV7-8 with TRBJ2-7; TRBD1 matches at 9 bases. From germline, CDR1 is SGHVS and CDR2 FQNEAQ. The CDR3 sequence is 15 residues long. The ends lost 4 bases at V and 4 bases at J; junction bases unmatched: 8. CDR3 nucleotide sequence: TGTGCCAGCAGCTATCGAACCGGGACAGGGTACGAGCAGTACTTC. Protein sequence: CASSYRTGTGYEQYF. Full variable domain (rest looked up from reference TRBV7-8 and TRBJ2-7): GAGVSQSPRYKVAKRGQDVALRCDPISGHVSLFWYQQALGQGPEFLTYFQNEAQLDKSGLPSDRFFAERPEGSVSTLKIQRTQQEDSAVYLCASSYRTGTGYEQYFGPGTRLTVT.

The rearrangement uses TRBV9 and TRBJ2-1; 12 bases align to TRBD2. CDR1 is SGDLS, CDR2 YYNGEE, per germline. V lost 0 bases to trimming and J lost 9 bases; unmatched junction nucleotides: 1. The CDR3 runs to 14 residues. This CDR3 reads CASSVGTSGTEQFF. In nucleotides, the CDR3 is TGTGCCAGCAGCGTAGGGACTAGCGGGACTGAGCAGTTCTTC.

The chain uses TRBV10-2 and TRBJ2-3, with 11 bases matching TRBD2. The CDR3 runs to 17 residues. Looked up from germline, CDR1 is WSHSY and CDR2 is SAAADI. Losses at the gene ends were 0 bases for V and 4 bases for J; bases not matched to a gene: 6. CDR3: CASSESSLAGVSDTQYF. The CDR3 DNA sequence: TGCGCCAGCAGTGAGTCGTCACTAGCGGGAGTTTCAGATACGCAGTATTTT.

In DNA, the CDR3 is TGTGCCAGCAGACGACGAGGCACAGAAAAACTGTTTTTT. Encoded protein: CASRRRGTEKLFF. The chain links TRBV5-6 to TRBJ1-4; no clear D. The germline V gene encodes CDR1 SGHDT and CDR2 YYEEEE. The CDR3 has 13 residues. V lost 5 bases, J lost 8 bases, and 13 bases lay in between.

The chain is built from TRBV28 and TRBJ1-1; 8 bases line up with TRBD1. The CDR3 runs to 15 residues. Trimming took 5 bases from V and 5 from J; bases not matched to a gene: 10. The germline V gene has CDR1 MDHEN and CDR2 SYDVKM. CDR3 nucleotide sequence: TGTGCCAGCAGTGAAAGTAGACAGGGGCCGACTGAAGCTTTCTTT. This gives the protein CASSESRQGPTEAFF. The variable domain in full, completed from reference TRBV28 and TRBJ1-1, reads DVKVTQSSRYLVKRTGEKVFLECVQDMDHENMFWYRQDPGLGLRLIYFSYDVKMKEKGDIPEGYSVSREKKERFSLILESASTNQTSMYLCASSESRQGPTEAFFGQGTRLTVV.

This clone appeared a few times. This chain connects TRBV7-2 to TRBJ2-7; the D gene is possibly TRBD2 (6 bases). The V end was cut by 6 bases, the J end by 2 bases, with 14 bases between. This CDR3 is 14 amino acids long. Germline CDR1 SGHTA, CDR2 FQGNSA. In nucleotides, the CDR3 is TGTGCCAGCAGTCAGGCGGAGGGTACCTACGAGCAGTACTTC. As protein: CASSQAEGTYEQYF.

Only one count was recorded for this clone. V gene TRBV2 combines with J gene TRBJ2-7, with 9 bases fitting TRBD2. The CDR3 length is 14 residues. Trimming took 3 bases from V and 7 from J; bases not matched to a gene: 7. Germline V CDR1 and CDR2: SNHLY, FYNNEI. CDR3 DNA sequence: TGTGCCAGCAGTGATGTAATAGCGGGAGTTGAGCAGTACTTC. Its protein is CASSDVIAGVEQYF.

The chain has TRBV9 and TRBJ1-2; D remains ambiguous. The CDR3 is made up of 12 amino acids. Trimming shortened V by 0 bases and J by 5 bases, and 5 bases separated the two germline ends. Germline V lookup: CDR1 SGDLS, CDR2 YYNGEE. Here the CDR3 DNA reads TGTGCCAGCAGCGTAGACTTGTATGGCTACACCTTC. It is translated as CASSVDLYGYTF.

The CDR3 protein is CASSITGTASGGYTF. CDR3 bases: TGTGCCAGTAGTATAACTGGGACAGCCTCTGGAGGCTACACCTTC. This chain uses TRBV19 with TRBJ1-2; 7 positions agree with TRBD1. J gave up 8 bases and V 2 bases, and 11 bases lay outside the gene matches. The CDR3 runs 15 residues. The germline gives CDR1 LNHDA, CDR2 SQIVND (reference sequence).

The chain recombines TRBV23-1 with TRBJ1-5; D is perhaps TRBD1 (5 bases). TRBV23-1 is placed among ORFs of uncertain function. V was clipped by 7 bases and J by 3 bases, with 16 bases between them. The CDR3 has 15 residues. CDR3: CASTNPGFPNQPQHF. Written as DNA, the CDR3 is TGCGCCAGCACCAATCCAGGGTTTCCCAATCAGCCCCAGCATTTT.

In DNA form, the CDR3 reads TGTGCCAGCAGCCCTGACAGGAATAGATTCAATGAGCAGTTCTTC. Protein sequence: CASSPDRNRFNEQFF. The chain employs TRBV11-3 and TRBJ2-1, with D perhaps TRBD1 (6 bases). The V gene's germline CDR1 is SGHNT and CDR2 YENEEA. V was pared by 5 bases and J by 6 bases, with 17 bases between. The CDR3 runs 15 residues. The full variable domain, rest sourced from reference TRBV11-3 and TRBJ2-1, is EAGVVQSPRYKIIEKKQPVAFWCNPISGHNTLYWYLQNLGQGPELLIRYENEEAVDDSQLPKDRFSAERLKGVDSTLKIQPAELGDSAVYLCASSPDRNRFNEQFFGPGTRLTVL.

The rearrangement links TRBV9 to TRBJ1-3; 8 nucleotides align to TRBD1. Per the germline V gene, CDR1 is SGDLS and CDR2 is YYNGEE. The ends lost 4 bases at V and 2 bases at J; junction bases unmatched: 5. The CDR3 length is 15 residues. The DNA for the CDR3 is TGTGCCAGCAGCTTACAGGGGGTAGCTGGAAACACCATATATTTT. This codes for CASSLQGVAGNTIYF. Full variable domain (rest looked up from reference TRBV9 and TRBJ1-3): DSGVTQTPKHLITATGQRVTLRCSPRSGDLSVYWYQQSLDQGLQFLIQYYNGEERAKGNILERFSAQQFPDLHSELNLSSLELGDSALYFCASSLQGVAGNTIYFGEGSWLTVV.

The chain is built from TRBV27 and TRBJ2-2, with 10 bases that match TRBD2. Germline CDR1 and CDR2: MNHEY and SMNVEV (reference sequence). This CDR3 is 19 amino acids long. The trim removed 2 bases at V and 1 base at J, leaving 10 bases unmatched. CDR3 in amino acids: CASSLTGLAGDQNTGELFF. The CDR3 coding sequence is TGTGCCAGCAGTTTAACTGGGCTAGCGGGAGACCAGAACACCGGGGAGCTGTTTTTT.

V and J are TRBV30 and TRBJ2-3; the D gene is possibly TRBD1 (6 bases). The CDR3 is 14 amino acids. From germline, CDR1 is GTSNPN and CDR2 SVGIG (reference sequence). Deletions cut 4 bases from V and 1 base from J, with 12 bases between. CDR3 sequence (DNA): TGTGCCTGGATTGGGAACAGGGGCACAGATACGCAGTATTTT. It translates to CAWIGNRGTDTQYF.

Worth noting for this clone: Other DNA sequences from this sample encode an identical CDR3 as well. The chain has TRBV5-1 and TRBJ2-5; 8 bases line up with TRBD1. Trimming at V came to 4 bases and at J to 5 bases, leaving 7 bases not matched to a gene. The germline V gene encodes CDR1 SGHRS and CDR2 YFSETQ. This CDR3 contains 14 residues. The CDR3 here is CASSPQGAGETQYF. The CDR3 DNA sequence: TGCGCCAGCAGCCCCCAGGGGGCAGGGGAGACCCAGTACTTC.

The chain couples TRBV6-5 to TRBJ2-1, with 10 bases that match TRBD2. Trimming removed 6 bases from V and 7 bases from J; junction bases left unmatched: 9. The germline V gene has CDR1 MNHEY and CDR2 SVGAGI. This CDR3 region has 15 residues. CDR3 sequence (DNA): TGTGCCAGCAGATCCCGTCCGACTAGCGGGAATGAGCAGTTCTTC. Residues: CASRSRPTSGNEQFF.